This TCR beta chain was recorded in a study of T cell repertoires in cytomegalovirus infection. TCRdb reprocessed the reads with MiXCR, giving one entry per CDR3 protein. The data contain 200,000 to 300,000 distinct CDR3 sequences, approximately 10% of them singletons. Study-level results: The study found HLA-C-restricted CMV-specific TCR beta clonotypes dominating the ex vivo response.

This clonotype showed up just a few times. Its antigen is not known. Between the trimmed V and J ends, which lost 1 base and 7 bases, there was a span of 10 bases. The CDR3 totals 13 residues. Germline loops: CDR1 LNHDA, CDR2 SQIVND (reference sequence). Sequences were obtained from PBMCs. The chain is built from TRBV19 and TRBJ1-1; possible D gene TRBD1, 5 bases. This TCR was sampled from a human donor in good health (CMV status not recorded). Some clones in this sample may be carry-over from other donors' samples. The CDR3 nucleotides are TGTGCCAGTAGTATAGTCAAAGGGGTTGAAGCTTTCTTT. Protein product: CASSIVKGVEAFF.